The 26 T cell receptor beta chains below come from one sample, sequenced in a study of shared clonotypes between healthy human individuals. The assay was immunoSEQ multiplex PCR, and TCRdb's table has in-frame clones only and misses some. This table has about 1 million clones, more than 60% appearing once. The sequenced material came from memory CD4+ T cells sorted from blood. Subset denoted: CD45RA-negative fraction. All receptors come from a young man in good health.

The chain has TRBV30 and TRBJ1-2; 7 bases are shared with TRBD1. The CDR3 is made up of 13 amino acids. After removal of 3 bases from V and 8 bases from J, the junction contained 9 bases not matched to a gene. The germline gives CDR1 GTSNPN, CDR2 SVGIG (reference sequence). CDR3: CAWSLGTVVGYTF. The CDR3 DNA is TGTGCCTGGAGCTTAGGGACAGTCGTAGGCTACACCTTC.

This chain joins TRBV2 and TRBJ2-2, with 9 bases lining up with TRBD2. V shed 7 bases and J 7 bases; nucleotides not matched to a gene: 10. The CDR3 length is 15 residues. The germline V gene encodes CDR1 SNHLY and CDR2 FYNNEI. The CDR3 protein is CASNGKAGGVGELFF. DNA for the CDR3: TGTGCCAGCAACGGGAAAGCGGGAGGCGTCGGGGAGCTGTTTTTT. Full variable domain (rest looked up from reference TRBV2 and TRBJ2-2): EPEVTQTPSHQVTQMGQEVILRCVPISNHLYFYWYRQILGQKVEFLVSFYNNEISEKSEIFDDQFSVERPDGSNFTLKIRSTKLEDSAMYFCASNGKAGGVGELFFGEGSRLTVL.

J is TRBJ2-2 and V is TRBV6-4; D is perhaps TRBD1 (6 bases). Germline values: CDR1 MRHNA, CDR2 SNTAGT. Trimming left V 3 bases short and J 8 bases short, with 19 bases between. CDR3 length: 16 amino acids. CDR3 nucleotides: TGTGCCAGCAGTGATCCAGTTATGCCAGGGGATGGGGAGCTGTTTTTT. Its translation: CASSDPVMPGDGELFF.

The CDR3 coding sequence is TGTGCCAGCAGGCTGGGCCTGGGGCTTGAAGCTTTCTTT. Translating it yields CASRLGLGLEAFF. The chain combines TRBV2 with TRBJ1-1, with D possibly matching TRBD1 (5 bases). Deletions cut 6 bases from V and 7 bases from J, with 15 bases between. CDR1 and CDR2 (germline): SNHLY, FYNNEI. This CDR3 contains 13 residues.

The rearrangement links TRBV5-8 to TRBJ2-1; the D is unclear. The ends were cut back, 2 bases at V and 0 bases at J, with 9 bases in the middle. Germline V lookup: CDR1 SGHTS, CDR2 YDEGEE. The CDR3 runs 15 residues. CDR3: CASSFWDHSYNEQFF. The CDR3 DNA is TGTGCCAGCAGCTTTTGGGATCACTCCTACAATGAGCAGTTCTTC.

The chain links TRBV27 to TRBJ1-2, with 10 bases matching TRBD1. CDR3 length: 14 amino acids. V shed 5 bases, J shed 5 bases, and the junction held 5 bases outside the gene matches. Germline-derived CDR1 and CDR2 are MNHEY and SMNVEV (reference sequence). This CDR3 is CASSPRTGGYGYTF. Written as DNA, the CDR3 is TGTGCCAGCAGTCCGCGGACAGGGGGGTATGGCTACACCTTC.

The chain couples TRBV29-1 to TRBJ1-1; 7 nucleotides agree with TRBD1. The CDR3 runs 13 residues. Germline CDR1 reads SQVTM; CDR2 reads ANQGSEA. The V gene end was trimmed by 4 bases and the J gene end by 6 bases; junction bases not matched to a gene: 8. CDR3 protein: CSVVGTAASEAFF. For the CDR3, the DNA is TGCAGCGTTGTAGGGACAGCCGCTTCTGAAGCTTTCTTT.

This clone has just a few counts. V and J are TRBV28 and TRBJ1-1; D not certain. CDR1 MDHEN and CDR2 SYDVKM come from the germline V gene. Deletions cut 8 bases from V and 1 base from J, with 5 bases between. This CDR3 is built from 11 residues. CDR3: CASLKNTEAFF. The CDR3, as DNA: TGTGCCAGCCTGAAGAACACTGAAGCTTTCTTT.

This clone was detected a few times. J is TRBJ2-5 and V is TRBV5-6; the D is unclear. Trimming removed 1 base from V and 1 base from J, with 8 bases in between. Germline lookup yields CDR1 SGHDT and CDR2 YYEEEE. The CDR3 is 14 amino acids. This chain's CDR3 is CASSLRVPQETQYF. For the CDR3, the DNA is TGTGCCAGCAGCTTGAGGGTGCCCCAAGAGACCCAGTACTTC. The full variable domain, completed using reference TRBV5-6 and TRBJ2-5, is DAGVTQSPTHLIKTRGQQVTLRCSPKSGHDTVSWYQQALGQGPQFIFQYYEEEERQRGNFPDRFSGHQFPNYSSELNVNALLLGDSALYLCASSLRVPQETQYFGPGTRLLVL.

The chain is built from TRBV5-1 and TRBJ1-2; no reliable D call. This CDR3 spans 14 amino acids. CDR1 is SGHRS, CDR2 YFSETQ, per germline. V was clipped by 5 bases and J by 7 bases, with 18 bases between them. The CDR3 sequence is CASSLMADNSGYTF. CDR3 coding DNA: TGCGCCAGCAGTTTGATGGCAGATAATAGTGGCTACACCTTC. The variable domain in full, with the rest retrieved from reference TRBV5-1 and TRBJ1-2, is KAGVTQTPRYLIKTRGQQVTLSCSPISGHRSVSWYQQTPGQGLQFLFEYFSETQRNKGNFPGRFSGRQFSNSRSEMNVSTLELGDSALYLCASSLMADNSGYTFGSGTRLTVV.

V usage is TRBV5-6 and J usage is TRBJ2-1, with TRBD2 matching over 10 bases. Germline assignment: CDR1 SGHDT and CDR2 YYEEEE. Trimming at V came to 4 bases and at J to 8 bases, leaving 6 bases not matched to a gene. The CDR3 has 14 amino acids. The CDR3: CASSGGLATDEQFF. CDR3 in DNA: TGTGCCAGCAGCGGGGGACTAGCGACCGATGAGCAGTTCTTC.

This clone has at least ten counts. V is TRBV10-3 and J is TRBJ2-7, with 10 bases matching TRBD2. Trimming took 0 bases from V and 0 from J; bases not matched to a gene: 2. The CDR3 length is 16 residues. The germline V gene has CDR1 ENHRY and CDR2 SYGVKD. The chain's CDR3 is CAISESSGRGSYEQYF. CDR3 DNA: TGTGCCATCAGTGAGTCCAGCGGGAGGGGCTCCTACGAGCAGTACTTC.

V gene TRBV19 combines with J gene TRBJ1-4; the D is unclear. Looked up from germline, CDR1 is LNHDA and CDR2 is SQIVND (reference sequence). Between the trimmed V and J ends, which lost 3 bases and 8 bases, there was a span of 7 bases. The CDR3 totals 12 residues. The CDR3: CASSMGSEKLFF. CDR3 coding DNA: TGTGCCAGTAGTATGGGCAGCGAAAAACTGTTTTTT. Looking up the rest from reference TRBV19 and TRBJ1-4 gives the full variable domain: DGGITQSPKYLFRKEGQNVTLSCEQNLNHDAMYWYRQDPGQGLRLIYYSQIVNDFQKGDIAEGYSVSREKKESFPLTVTSAQKNPTAFYLCASSMGSEKLFFGSGTQLSVL.

The chain combines TRBV2 with TRBJ1-6; the D is unclear. Germline V gives CDR1 SNHLY, CDR2 FYNNEI. Trimming removed 4 bases from V and 5 bases from J, with 6 bases in between. The CDR3 runs to 13 residues. The CDR3 DNA is TGTGCCAGCAGTGCAGAGAATAATTCACCCCTCCACTTT. It encodes CASSAENNSPLHF. The full variable domain, in which reference TRBV2 and TRBJ1-6 provide the parts outside the CDR3, is EPEVTQTPSHQVTQMGQEVILRCVPISNHLYFYWYRQILGQKVEFLVSFYNNEISEKSEIFDDQFSVERPDGSNFTLKIRSTKLEDSAMYFCASSAENNSPLHFGNGTRLTVT.

The rearrangement uses TRBV5-1 and TRBJ2-5; 8 nucleotides align to TRBD2. J was trimmed by 5 bases and V by 3 bases; bases with no gene match: 3. CDR1 is SGHRS and CDR2 is YFSETQ in the germline V gene. CDR3 size: 13 residues. Written as DNA, the CDR3 is TGCGCCAGCAGCTCAAGCGGGGGTGAGACCCAGTACTTC. Protein product: CASSSSGGETQYF.

In its sample, this clone was seen once. The chain carries TRBV7-2 and TRBJ2-1, with 9 bases matching TRBD2. V lost 4 bases to trimming and J lost 3 bases; unmatched junction nucleotides: 4. The CDR3 runs 15 residues. The germline CDR1 and CDR2 sequences are SGHTA and FQGNSA. The CDR3 here is CASSSAGGHYNEQFF. The DNA for the CDR3 is TGTGCCAGCAGCTCGGCGGGAGGGCACTACAATGAGCAGTTCTTC.

The chain links TRBV7-2 to TRBJ2-2, with 8 bases matching TRBD1. The germline CDR1 and CDR2 sequences are SGHTA and FQGNSA. The CDR3 covers 14 residues. The V and J ends lost 5 bases and 7 bases, in that order; junction bases with no gene match: 6. The CDR3, as DNA: TGTGCCAGCAGCCTGGGACAGGTTGGCGGGGAGCTGTTTTTT. Translating it yields CASSLGQVGGELFF.

This chain connects TRBV10-3 to TRBJ1-2, with D perhaps matching TRBD1 (6 bases). Trimming removed 10 bases from V and 8 bases from J, with 29 bases in between. The germline CDR1 and CDR2 sequences are ENHRY and SYGVKD. CDR3 size: 16 residues. The CDR3 DNA sequence: TGTGCCACCACTGGGGCAGGGGACTCCCCTATGGGGGGCTACACCTTC. Encoded protein: CATTGAGDSPMGGYTF.

The chain links TRBV5-1 to TRBJ2-2, with D unclear. CDR1 is SGHRS and CDR2 is YFSETQ in the germline V gene. The CDR3 spans 16 residues. Deletions cut 0 bases from V and 4 bases from J, with 13 bases between. Here the CDR3 reads CASSLGGALITGELFF. The CDR3 DNA is TGCGCCAGCAGCTTGGGAGGAGCGTTGATCACCGGGGAGCTGTTTTTT.

This clone was observed a handful of times. The chain couples TRBV2 to TRBJ1-6, with TRBD1 identical over 10 bases. Per the germline V gene, CDR1 is SNHLY and CDR2 is FYNNEI. J gave up 7 bases and V 6 bases, and 3 bases lay outside the gene matches. The CDR3 has 14 amino acids. CDR3 nucleotide sequence: TGTGCCAGCAGGAGGGACAGGGGAAATTCACCCCTCCACTTT. As protein: CASRRDRGNSPLHF.

The J gene is TRBJ2-3, the V gene TRBV7-2; 8 nucleotides match TRBD2. With V trimmed by 1 base and J by 7 bases, 4 bases remained unmatched. Germline loops: CDR1 SGHTA, CDR2 FQGNSA. The CDR3 has 14 residues. CDR3 bases: TGTGCCAGCAGCTTAGTCGGACTAGCAAATACGCAGTATTTT. It yields the protein CASSLVGLANTQYF.

The V gene is TRBV6-1, the J gene TRBJ2-4, with a weak D call TRBD2 (6 bases). The CDR3 has 13 amino acids. Germline CDR1 and CDR2: MNHNS and SASEGT. V dropped 0 bases and J dropped 6 bases, with 6 bases sitting between them. CDR3 sequence reads: CASSEAGGNIQYF. In nucleotides, the CDR3 is TGTGCCAGCAGTGAAGCGGGGGGAAACATTCAGTACTTC.

The chain recombines TRBV4-3 with TRBJ2-7; no firm D call. The V gene lost 0 bases and the J gene lost 5 bases, with 14 bases spanning the gap. CDR1 is LGHNA and CDR2 is YSLEER in the germline V gene. The length of the CDR3 is 15 residues. This CDR3 is CASSQELSTFHEQYF. The CDR3 bases are TGCGCCAGCAGCCAAGAGTTGAGTACCTTCCACGAGCAGTACTTC.

The J gene is TRBJ1-2, the V gene TRBV29-1; 8 bases agree with TRBD1. This CDR3 has 13 residues. Unmatched junction bases numbered 9, after V lost 6 bases and J lost 6 bases. CDR1 and CDR2 (germline): SQVTM, ANQGSEA. In DNA form, the CDR3 reads TGCAGCGTAGCCAGGGGGCTAGGGGATGGCTACACCTTC. This translates into CSVARGLGDGYTF.

This clone was picked up one time. This chain joins TRBV7-2 and TRBJ2-1; possible D gene TRBD1, 5 bases. The V end lost 2 bases, the J end lost 9 bases, and 20 bases lay between the germline ends. Germline-derived CDR1 and CDR2 are SGHTA and FQGNSA. The CDR3 is 16 amino acids. The CDR3 is CASSLRGSVAVSEQFF. The CDR3 DNA reads as TGTGCCAGCAGCTTAAGGGGAAGCGTAGCCGTCAGTGAGCAGTTCTTC.

A remark on this clone: A much larger clone differs by one base, so this may be a read error. J is TRBJ1-5 and V is TRBV5-1; tentative D call: TRBD1 (6 bases). The CDR3 consists of 15 residues. Germline lookup yields CDR1 SGHRS and CDR2 YFSETQ. DNA of the CDR3: TGCGCCAGCAGCTTGGAGGGGGGCCCGCGTCAGCTCCAGCATTTT. Translating gives CASSLEGGPRQLQHF.